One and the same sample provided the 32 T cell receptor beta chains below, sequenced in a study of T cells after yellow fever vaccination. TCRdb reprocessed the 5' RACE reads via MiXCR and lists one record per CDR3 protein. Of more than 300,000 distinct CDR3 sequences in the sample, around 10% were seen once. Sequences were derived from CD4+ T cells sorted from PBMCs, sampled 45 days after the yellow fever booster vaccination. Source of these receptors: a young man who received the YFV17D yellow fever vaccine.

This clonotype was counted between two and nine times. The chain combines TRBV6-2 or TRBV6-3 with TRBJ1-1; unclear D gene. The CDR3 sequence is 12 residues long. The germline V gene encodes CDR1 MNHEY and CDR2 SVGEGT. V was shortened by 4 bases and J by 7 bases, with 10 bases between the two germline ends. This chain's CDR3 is CASSSTSGEAFF. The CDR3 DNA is TGTGCCAGCAGTTCGACTTCGGGTGAAGCTTTCTTT.

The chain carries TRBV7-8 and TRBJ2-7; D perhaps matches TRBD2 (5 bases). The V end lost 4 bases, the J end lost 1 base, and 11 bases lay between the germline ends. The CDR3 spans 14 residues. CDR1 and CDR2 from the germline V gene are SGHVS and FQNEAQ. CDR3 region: CASSSLSGSYEQYV. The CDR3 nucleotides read TGTGCCAGCAGCTCTCTGAGCGGTTCCTACGAGCAGTACGTC.

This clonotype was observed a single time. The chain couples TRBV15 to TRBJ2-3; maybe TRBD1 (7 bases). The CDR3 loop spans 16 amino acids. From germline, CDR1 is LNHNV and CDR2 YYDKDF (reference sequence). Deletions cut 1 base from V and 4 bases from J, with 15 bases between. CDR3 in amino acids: CATSRAKGGGPDTQYF. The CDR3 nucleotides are TGTGCCACCAGCAGAGCCAAAGGAGGGGGCCCAGATACGCAGTATTTT.

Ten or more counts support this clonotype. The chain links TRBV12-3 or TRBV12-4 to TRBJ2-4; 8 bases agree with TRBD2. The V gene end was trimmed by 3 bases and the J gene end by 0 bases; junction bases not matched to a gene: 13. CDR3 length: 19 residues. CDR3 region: CASSFGRRGGILAKNIQYF. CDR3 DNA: TGTGCCAGCAGTTTTGGTCGCCGGGGGGGGATACTAGCCAAAAACATTCAGTACTTC.

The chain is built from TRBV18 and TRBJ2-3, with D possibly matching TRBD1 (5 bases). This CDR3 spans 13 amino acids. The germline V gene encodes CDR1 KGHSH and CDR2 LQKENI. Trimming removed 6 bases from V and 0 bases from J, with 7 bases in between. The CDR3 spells CASSAGSTDTQYF. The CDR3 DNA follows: TGTGCCAGCTCCGCAGGGAGCACAGATACGCAGTATTTT.

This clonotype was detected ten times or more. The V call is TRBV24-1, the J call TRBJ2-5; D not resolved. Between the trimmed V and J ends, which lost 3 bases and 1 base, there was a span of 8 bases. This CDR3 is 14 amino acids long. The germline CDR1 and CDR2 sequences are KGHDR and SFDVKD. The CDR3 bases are TGTGCCACCAGTGATACTATGACCCAAGAGACCCAGTACTTC. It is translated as CATSDTMTQETQYF.

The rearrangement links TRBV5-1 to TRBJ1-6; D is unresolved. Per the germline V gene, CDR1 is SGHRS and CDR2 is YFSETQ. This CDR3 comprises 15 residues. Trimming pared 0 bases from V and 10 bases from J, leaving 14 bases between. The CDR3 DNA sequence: TGCGCCAGCAGCTTGGGGCCAGATGAAAGGTCACCCCTCCACTTT. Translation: CASSLGPDERSPLHF. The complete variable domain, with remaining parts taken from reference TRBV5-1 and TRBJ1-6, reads KAGVTQTPRYLIKTRGQQVTLSCSPISGHRSVSWYQQTPGQGLQFLFEYFSETQRNKGNFPGRFSGRQFSNSRSEMNVSTLELGDSALYLCASSLGPDERSPLHFGNGTRLTVT.

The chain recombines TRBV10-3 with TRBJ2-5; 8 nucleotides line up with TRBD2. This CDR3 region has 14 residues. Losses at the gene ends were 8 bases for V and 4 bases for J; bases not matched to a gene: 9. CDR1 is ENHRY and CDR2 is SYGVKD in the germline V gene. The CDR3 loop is CAIGGTRSRETQYF. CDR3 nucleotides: TGTGCCATCGGGGGGACTAGAAGTAGAGAGACCCAGTACTTC.

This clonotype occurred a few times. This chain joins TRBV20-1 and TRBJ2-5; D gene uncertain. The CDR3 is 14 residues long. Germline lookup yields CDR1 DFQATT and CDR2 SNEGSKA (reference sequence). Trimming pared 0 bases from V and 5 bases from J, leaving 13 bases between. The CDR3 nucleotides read TGCAGTGCTAGAGATTTGGTCTCTCGCGAGACCCAGTACTTC. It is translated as CSARDLVSRETQYF.

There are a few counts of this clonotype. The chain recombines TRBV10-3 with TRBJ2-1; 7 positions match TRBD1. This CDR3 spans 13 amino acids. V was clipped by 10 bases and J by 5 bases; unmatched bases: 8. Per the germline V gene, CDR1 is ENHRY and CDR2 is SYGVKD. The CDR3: CATGSQGDNEQFF. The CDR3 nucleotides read TGTGCCACCGGAAGCCAGGGGGACAATGAGCAGTTCTTC.

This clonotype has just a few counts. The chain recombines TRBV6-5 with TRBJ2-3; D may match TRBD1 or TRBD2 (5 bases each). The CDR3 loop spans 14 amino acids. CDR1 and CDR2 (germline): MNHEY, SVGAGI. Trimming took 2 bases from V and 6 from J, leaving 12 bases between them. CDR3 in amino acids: CASSYLMGTDTQYF. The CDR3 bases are TGTGCCAGCAGTTACCTTATGGGGACGGATACGCAGTATTTT.

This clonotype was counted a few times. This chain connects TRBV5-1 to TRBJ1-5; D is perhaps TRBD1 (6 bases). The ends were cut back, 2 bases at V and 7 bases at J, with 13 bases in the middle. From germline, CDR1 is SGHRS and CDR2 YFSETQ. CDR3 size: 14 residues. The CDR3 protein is CASSLQGSDQPQHF. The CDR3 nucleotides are TGCGCCAGCAGCTTACAGGGTTCGGACCAGCCCCAGCATTTT.

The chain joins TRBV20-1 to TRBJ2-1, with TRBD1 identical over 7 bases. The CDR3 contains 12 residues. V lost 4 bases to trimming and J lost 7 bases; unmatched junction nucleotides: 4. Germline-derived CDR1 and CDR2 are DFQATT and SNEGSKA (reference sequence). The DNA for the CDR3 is TGCAGTGCTATTGACAGGGCGAATGAGCAGTTCTTC. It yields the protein CSAIDRANEQFF.

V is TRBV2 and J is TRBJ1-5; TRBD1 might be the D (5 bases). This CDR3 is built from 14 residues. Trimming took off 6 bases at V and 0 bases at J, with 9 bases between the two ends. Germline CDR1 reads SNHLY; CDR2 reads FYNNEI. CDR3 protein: CASREGNSNQPQHF. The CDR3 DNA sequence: TGTGCCAGCAGGGAGGGGAATAGCAATCAGCCCCAGCATTTT.

The CDR3 region has the DNA TGTGCCAGCAGTCCCGGGACAGGGCCCCCCGATACGCAGTATTTT. Residues: CASSPGTGPPDTQYF. V usage is TRBV28 and J usage is TRBJ2-3; 9 nucleotides agree with TRBD1. The CDR3 is 15 amino acids. With V trimmed by 5 bases and J by 6 bases, 9 bases remained unmatched. CDR1 and CDR2 (germline): MDHEN, SYDVKM.

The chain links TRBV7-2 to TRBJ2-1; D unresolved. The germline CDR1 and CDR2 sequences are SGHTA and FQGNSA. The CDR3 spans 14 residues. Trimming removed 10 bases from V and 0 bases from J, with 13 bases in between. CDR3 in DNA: TGTGCCACCCCTTCCCCGGCCTCCTACAATGAGCAGTTCTTC. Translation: CATPSPASYNEQFF.

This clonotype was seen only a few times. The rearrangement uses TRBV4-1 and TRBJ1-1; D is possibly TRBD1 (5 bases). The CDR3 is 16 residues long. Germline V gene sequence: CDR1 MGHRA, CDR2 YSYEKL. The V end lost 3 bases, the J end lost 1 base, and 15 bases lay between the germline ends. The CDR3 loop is CASSHRLQDQNTEAFF. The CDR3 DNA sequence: TGCGCCAGCAGCCATCGACTACAGGATCAGAACACTGAAGCTTTCTTT.

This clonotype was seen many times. The DNA for the CDR3 is TGTGCCAGCAGTTTGCGGGGGCTCGGGGCCCAGGTCCAGTACTTC. This encodes CASSLRGLGAQVQYF. The chain combines TRBV12-3 or TRBV12-4 with TRBJ2-5; tentatively, D is TRBD2 (7 bases). Trimming pared 3 bases from V and 10 bases from J, leaving 21 bases between. This CDR3 is 15 amino acids long.

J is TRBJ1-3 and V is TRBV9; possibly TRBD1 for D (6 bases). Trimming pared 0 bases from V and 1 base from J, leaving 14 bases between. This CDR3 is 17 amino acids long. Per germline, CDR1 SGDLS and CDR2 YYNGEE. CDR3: CASSVEGGGMSGNTIYF. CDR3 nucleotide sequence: TGTGCCAGCAGCGTAGAAGGCGGGGGCATGTCTGGAAACACCATATATTTT.

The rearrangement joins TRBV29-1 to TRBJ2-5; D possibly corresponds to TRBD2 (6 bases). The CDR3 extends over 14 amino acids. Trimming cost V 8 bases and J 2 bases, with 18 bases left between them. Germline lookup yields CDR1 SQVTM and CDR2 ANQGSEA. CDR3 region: CSSRLRGNQETQYF. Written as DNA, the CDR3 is TGCAGCTCACGACTCCGGGGGAATCAAGAGACCCAGTACTTC.

As DNA, the CDR3 is TGTGCCAGCAGTTACTCCTCAGGGCCTCAAGAGACCCAGTACTTC. As protein: CASSYSSGPQETQYF. The J gene is TRBJ2-5, the V gene TRBV6-5; D is possibly TRBD1 (5 bases). The V end lost 0 bases, the J end lost 2 bases, and 10 bases lay between the germline ends. The germline gives CDR1 MNHEY, CDR2 SVGAGI. The CDR3 has 15 residues.

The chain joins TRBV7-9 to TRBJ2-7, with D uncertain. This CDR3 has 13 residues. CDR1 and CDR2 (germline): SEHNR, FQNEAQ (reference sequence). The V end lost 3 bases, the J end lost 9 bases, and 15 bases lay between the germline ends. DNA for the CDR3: TGTGCCAGCAGCTTGGCCCTAGAAACCCGGCAGTACGTC. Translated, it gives CASSLALETRQYV.

The CDR3 sequence: CASNVAGQTNEKLFF. Here the CDR3 DNA reads TGTGCCAGCAACGTCGCGGGGCAGACTAATGAAAAACTGTTTTTT. This chain connects TRBV9 to TRBJ1-4, with a weak D call TRBD1 (5 bases). This CDR3 has 15 amino acids. The V gene lost 6 bases and the J gene lost 2 bases, with 14 bases spanning the gap. Germline V gives CDR1 SGDLS, CDR2 YYNGEE. The variable domain in full, completed from reference TRBV9 and TRBJ1-4, reads DSGVTQTPKHLITATGQRVTLRCSPRSGDLSVYWYQQSLDQGLQFLIQYYNGEERAKGNILERFSAQQFPDLHSELNLSSLELGDSALYFCASNVAGQTNEKLFFGSGTQLSVL.

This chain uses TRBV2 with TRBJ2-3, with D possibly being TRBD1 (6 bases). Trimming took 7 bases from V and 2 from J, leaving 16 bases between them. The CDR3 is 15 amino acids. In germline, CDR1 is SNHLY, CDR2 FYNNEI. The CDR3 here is CASMSKGVFTDTQYF. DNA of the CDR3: TGTGCCAGCATGAGTAAGGGGGTGTTCACAGATACGCAGTATTTT.

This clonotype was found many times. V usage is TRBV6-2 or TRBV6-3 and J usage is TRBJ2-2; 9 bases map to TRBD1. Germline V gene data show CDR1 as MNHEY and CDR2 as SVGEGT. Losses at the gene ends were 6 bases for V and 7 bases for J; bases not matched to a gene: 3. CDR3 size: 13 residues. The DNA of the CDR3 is TGTGCCAGCAGGGGACAGGGCAACGGGGAGCTGTTTTTT. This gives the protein CASRGQGNGELFF.

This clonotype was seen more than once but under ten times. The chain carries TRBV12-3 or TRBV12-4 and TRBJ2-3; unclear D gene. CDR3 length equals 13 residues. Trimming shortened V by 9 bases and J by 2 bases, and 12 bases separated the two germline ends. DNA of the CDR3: TGTGCCAGTCGTAGAGCCTTCACAGATACGCAGTATTTT. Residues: CASRRAFTDTQYF.

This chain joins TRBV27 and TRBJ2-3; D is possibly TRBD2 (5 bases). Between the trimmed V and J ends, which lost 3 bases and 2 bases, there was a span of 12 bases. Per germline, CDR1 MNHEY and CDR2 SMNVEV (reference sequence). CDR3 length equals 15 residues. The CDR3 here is CASSLRGLFTDTQYF. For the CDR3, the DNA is TGTGCCAGCAGTTTGAGAGGGCTTTTCACAGATACGCAGTATTTT.

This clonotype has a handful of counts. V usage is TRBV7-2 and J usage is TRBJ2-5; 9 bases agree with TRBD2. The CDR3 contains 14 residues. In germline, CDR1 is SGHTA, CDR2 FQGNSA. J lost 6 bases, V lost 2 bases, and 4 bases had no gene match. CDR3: CASSLTLAGQTQYF. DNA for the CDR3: TGTGCCAGCAGCTTAACCCTAGCGGGGCAGACCCAGTACTTC.

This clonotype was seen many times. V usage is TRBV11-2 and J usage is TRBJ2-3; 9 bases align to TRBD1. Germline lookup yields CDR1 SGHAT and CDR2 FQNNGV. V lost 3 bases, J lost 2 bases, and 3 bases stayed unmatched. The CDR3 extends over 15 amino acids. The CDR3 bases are TGTGCCAGCAGCTTGGGACAGGGCCCCACAGATACGCAGTATTTT. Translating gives CASSLGQGPTDTQYF. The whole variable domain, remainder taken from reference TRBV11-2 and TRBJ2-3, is EAGVAQSPRYKIIEKRQSVAFWCNPISGHATLYWYQQILGQGPKLLIQFQNNGVVDDSQLPKDRFSAERLKGVDSTLKIQPAKLEDSAVYLCASSLGQGPTDTQYFGPGTRLTVL.

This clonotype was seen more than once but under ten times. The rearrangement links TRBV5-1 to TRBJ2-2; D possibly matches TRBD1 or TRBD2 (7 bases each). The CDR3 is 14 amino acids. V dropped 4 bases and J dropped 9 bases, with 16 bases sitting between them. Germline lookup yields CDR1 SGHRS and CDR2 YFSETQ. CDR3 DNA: TGCGCCAGCAGCCCCCAGGGGGGGGGCCGGGAGCTGTTTTTT. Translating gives CASSPQGGGRELFF.

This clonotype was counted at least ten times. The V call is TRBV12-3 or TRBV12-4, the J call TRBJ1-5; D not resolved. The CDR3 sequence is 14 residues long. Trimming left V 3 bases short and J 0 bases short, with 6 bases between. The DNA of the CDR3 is TGTGCCAGCAGTTTTCAAAATAGCAATCAGCCCCAGCATTTT. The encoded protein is CASSFQNSNQPQHF.

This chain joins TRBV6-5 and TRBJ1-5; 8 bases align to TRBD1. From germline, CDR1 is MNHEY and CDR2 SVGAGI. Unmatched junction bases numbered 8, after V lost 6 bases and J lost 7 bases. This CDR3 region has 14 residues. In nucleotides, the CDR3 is TGTGCCAGCAGCCTCAGGGGGCGCGGACAGCCCCAGCATTTT. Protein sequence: CASSLRGRGQPQHF.